Listed here are 13 T cell receptor beta chains from one sample, sequenced in a study of blood T cells in healthy people across ages. Next came a second PCR, run for roughly 6 to 11 cycles, which used a sample-barcoded 5' primer along with a J-beta primer mix. TCRdb reprocessed the 5' RACE reads with MiXCR, giving one entry per CDR3 protein. In the table there are approximately 680,000 distinct CDR3 sequences, around 32% of which are singletons. The sample comprised blood. These receptors originate from a woman of 80 years or more in good health.

This clonotype was picked up many times. The gene calls are TRBV20-1 and TRBJ2-1, with a possible D match to TRBD1 (6 bases). The V end was cut by 0 bases, the J end by 12 bases, with 21 bases between. The length of the CDR3 is 15 residues. Germline V gene data show CDR1 as DFQATT and CDR2 as SNEGSKA (reference sequence). The CDR3 coding sequence is TGCAGTGCTAGAGATCCCCGGGACATTCTATCGGGGCAGTTCTTC. Protein: CSARDPRDILSGQFF.

For this clonotype: Being one base from a much bigger clone, this may be a read error. This chain joins TRBV3-1 and TRBJ1-4; D call uncertain. This CDR3 has 15 amino acids. Germline V lookup: CDR1 LGHDT, CDR2 YNNKEL (reference sequence). The CDR3 DNA follows: TGTACCAGCAGCCAAGAGGCCATGTCTAATGAAAAACTGTTTTTT. Amino acid sequence: CTSSQEAMSNEKLFF.

This clonotype was seen repeatedly, ten times or more. The chain has TRBV6-5 and TRBJ2-3, with TRBD2 matching 8 bases. J was trimmed by 2 bases and V by 0 bases; bases with no gene match: 7. Germline CDR1 and CDR2: MNHEY and SVGAGI. The CDR3 length is 17 residues. CDR3 DNA: TGTGCCAGCAGTTACTCGGTCGCGGGGGGCTTCACAGATACGCAGTATTTT. Protein product: CASSYSVAGGFTDTQYF.

With regard to this clonotype: A much larger clone lies one base from this, so it may be a read error. The chain links TRBV7-2 to TRBJ1-2; 8 bases are shared with TRBD1. Germline V gene sequence: CDR1 SGHTA, CDR2 FQGNSA. V was clipped by 8 bases and J by 0 bases; unmatched bases: 8. The CDR3 extends over 15 amino acids. CDR3 loop: CASGPGQGANYGYTF. The CDR3 region has the DNA TGTGCCAGCGGCCCTGGACAGGGAGCTAACTATGGCTACACCTTC.

CDR3 region: CAWKRDSTYEQYF. Here the CDR3 DNA reads TGTGCCTGGAAGAGGGACAGTACCTACGAGCAGTACTTC. This chain uses TRBV30 with TRBJ2-7; 7 nucleotides match TRBD1. The germline CDR1 and CDR2 sequences are GTSNPN and SVGIG (reference sequence). The CDR3 consists of 13 residues. V lost 4 bases and J lost 2; bases outside the gene matches: 5.

This clonotype occurred many times. The rearrangement links TRBV18 to TRBJ2-1; 9 bases map to TRBD1. J lost 3 bases, V lost 0 bases, and 3 bases had no gene match. The CDR3 length is 16 residues. The germline V gene has CDR1 KGHSH and CDR2 LQKENI. CDR3: CASSPPLGQGYNEQFF. As DNA, the CDR3 is TGTGCCAGCTCACCACCTCTGGGACAGGGCTACAATGAGCAGTTCTTC.

This clonotype was picked up many times. The V call is TRBV4-2, the J call TRBJ2-5; TRBD2 agrees at 8 bases. Germline V gene sequence: CDR1 LGHNA, CDR2 YNFKEQ. J gave up 3 bases and V 4 bases, and 10 bases lay outside the gene matches. The CDR3 runs to 16 residues. CDR3 sequence reads: CASSPSSTSAKETQYF. The CDR3 DNA reads as TGTGCCAGCAGCCCCTCATCGACTAGCGCAAAAGAGACCCAGTACTTC.

This clonotype turned up a few times. This chain links TRBV5-1 with TRBJ2-2, with D possibly being TRBD2 (5 bases). The CDR3 contains 15 residues. V shed 4 bases and J shed 4 bases, with 14 bases lying between them. Germline V gene lookup returns CDR1 SGHRS and CDR2 YFSETQ. CDR3 DNA: TGCGCCAGCAGCACCACTATTGGGAGCACCGGGGAGCTGTTTTTT. It specifies CASSTTIGSTGELFF.

Worth noting for this clonotype: A much more abundant neighbour one base away suggests this may be a read error. J is TRBJ2-6 and V is TRBV7-9, with D possibly being TRBD1 (6 bases). The CDR3 totals 19 residues. Germline lookup yields CDR1 SEHNR and CDR2 FQNEAQ (reference sequence). For the CDR3, the DNA is TGTGCCAGCAGCTTAATCCGGGCAGGGGCATCCTCTGGGGCCAACGTCCGGACTTTC. It is translated as CASSLIRAGASSGANVRTF.

This clonotype was counted at least ten times. The V and J genes are TRBV10-3 and TRBJ2-7; D possibly corresponds to TRBD1 (6 bases). Germline lookup yields CDR1 ENHRY and CDR2 SYGVKD. The CDR3 runs to 14 residues. V lost 8 bases and J lost 6, with 20 bases in between. The CDR3, as DNA: TGTGCCATCCGTGGCTCGGTCGGACAGACCGAGCAGTACTTC. This codes for CAIRGSVGQTEQYF.

This chain joins TRBV12-3 or TRBV12-4 and TRBJ2-4; D possibly corresponds to TRBD2 (6 bases). The CDR3 extends over 17 amino acids. Trimming removed 6 bases at V and 4 bases at J, with 22 bases between. The CDR3 sequence is CASSPGEATGYKNIQYF. The CDR3 bases are TGTGCCAGCAGCCCCGGGGAGGCCACAGGTTATAAAAACATTCAGTACTTC.

This clonotype was counted ten times or more. The chain recombines TRBV10-3 with TRBJ2-3, with D possibly being TRBD1 (5 bases). Deletions cut 11 bases from V and 1 base from J, with 19 bases between. Per germline, CDR1 ENHRY and CDR2 SYGVKD. This CDR3 is built from 15 residues. The CDR3, as DNA: TGTGCCGTACGACAGAACCCCTCTCGCACAGATACGCAGTATTTT. Translation: CAVRQNPSRTDTQYF.

In this sample, this clonotype turned up many times. V gene TRBV30 combines with J gene TRBJ1-2; perhaps TRBD1 as D (6 bases). The ends were cut back, 2 bases at V and 8 bases at J, with 15 bases in the middle. Germline V gene data show CDR1 as GTSNPN and CDR2 as SVGIG (reference sequence). The CDR3 consists of 13 residues. The CDR3 loop reads CAWSTGPGEGYTF. CDR3 sequence (DNA): TGTGCCTGGAGTACGGGGCCAGGGGAGGGCTACACCTTC.